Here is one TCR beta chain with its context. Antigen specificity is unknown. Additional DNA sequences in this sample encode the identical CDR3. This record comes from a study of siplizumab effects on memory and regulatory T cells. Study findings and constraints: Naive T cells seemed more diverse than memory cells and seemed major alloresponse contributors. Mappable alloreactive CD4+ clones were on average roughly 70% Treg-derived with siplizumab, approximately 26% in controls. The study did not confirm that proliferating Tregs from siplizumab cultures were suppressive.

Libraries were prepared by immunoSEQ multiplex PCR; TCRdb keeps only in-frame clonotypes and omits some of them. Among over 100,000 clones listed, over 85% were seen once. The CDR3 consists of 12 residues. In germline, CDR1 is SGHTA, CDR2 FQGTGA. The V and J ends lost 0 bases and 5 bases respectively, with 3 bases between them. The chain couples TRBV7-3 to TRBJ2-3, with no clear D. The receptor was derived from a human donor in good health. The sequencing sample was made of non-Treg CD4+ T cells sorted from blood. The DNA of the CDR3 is TGTGCCAGCAGCTTAACAGGAGATACGCAGTATTTT. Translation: CASSLTGDTQYF.